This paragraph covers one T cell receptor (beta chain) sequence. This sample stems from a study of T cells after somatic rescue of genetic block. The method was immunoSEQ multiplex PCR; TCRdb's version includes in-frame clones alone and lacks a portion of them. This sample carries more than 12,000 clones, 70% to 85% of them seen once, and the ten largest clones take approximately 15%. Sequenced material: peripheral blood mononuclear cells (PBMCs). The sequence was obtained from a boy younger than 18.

The CDR3 loop is CASRVQGLNTEAFF. For the CDR3, the DNA is TGTGCCAGCAGAGTTCAGGGGTTGAACACTGAAGCTTTCTTT. V and J are TRBV28 and TRBJ1-1, with a tentative D call TRBD1 (6 bases). V shed 6 bases and J shed 0 bases, with 11 bases lying between them. CDR3 length equals 14 residues. Looked up from germline, CDR1 is MDHEN and CDR2 is SYDVKM.